This record concerns one TCR beta chain sequence. Its target is unknown. The data belong to a study of Graves' ophthalmopathy and Graves' hyperthyroidism. Whole-study results and caveats: With approximately 88% sensitivity and around 80% specificity, a 13-signature model separated ophthalmopathy from stable hyperthyroidism. Blood shared most expanded thyroid clonotypes above 0.001 frequency.

Orbital computed tomography, thyroid ultrasound, TRAb, serum thyroxine and clinical symptoms formed the basis of diagnosis. RNA transcripts yielded amplified TCR beta CDR3 regions. An initial RT-PCR round employing HTBI primers preceded a second-round multiplex PCR. TCRdb re-called the multiplex PCR reads with MiXCR, one entry per CDR3 protein. The sample holds 650,000 to 900,000 distinct CDR3 sequences, 40% seen once. The ends were cut back, 4 bases at V and 7 bases at J, with 24 bases in the middle. The CDR3 runs 17 residues. Germline-derived CDR1 and CDR2 are SGHRS and YFSETQ. This receptor was taken from an adult man with Graves' ophthalmopathy. Input material: peripheral blood. The chain couples TRBV5-1 to TRBJ1-5, with a possible D match to TRBD1 (5 bases). CDR3 region: CASSSETGRPKRQPQHF. CDR3 nucleotide sequence: TGCGCCAGCAGCAGCGAGACGGGACGGCCCAAAAGGCAGCCCCAGCATTTT.